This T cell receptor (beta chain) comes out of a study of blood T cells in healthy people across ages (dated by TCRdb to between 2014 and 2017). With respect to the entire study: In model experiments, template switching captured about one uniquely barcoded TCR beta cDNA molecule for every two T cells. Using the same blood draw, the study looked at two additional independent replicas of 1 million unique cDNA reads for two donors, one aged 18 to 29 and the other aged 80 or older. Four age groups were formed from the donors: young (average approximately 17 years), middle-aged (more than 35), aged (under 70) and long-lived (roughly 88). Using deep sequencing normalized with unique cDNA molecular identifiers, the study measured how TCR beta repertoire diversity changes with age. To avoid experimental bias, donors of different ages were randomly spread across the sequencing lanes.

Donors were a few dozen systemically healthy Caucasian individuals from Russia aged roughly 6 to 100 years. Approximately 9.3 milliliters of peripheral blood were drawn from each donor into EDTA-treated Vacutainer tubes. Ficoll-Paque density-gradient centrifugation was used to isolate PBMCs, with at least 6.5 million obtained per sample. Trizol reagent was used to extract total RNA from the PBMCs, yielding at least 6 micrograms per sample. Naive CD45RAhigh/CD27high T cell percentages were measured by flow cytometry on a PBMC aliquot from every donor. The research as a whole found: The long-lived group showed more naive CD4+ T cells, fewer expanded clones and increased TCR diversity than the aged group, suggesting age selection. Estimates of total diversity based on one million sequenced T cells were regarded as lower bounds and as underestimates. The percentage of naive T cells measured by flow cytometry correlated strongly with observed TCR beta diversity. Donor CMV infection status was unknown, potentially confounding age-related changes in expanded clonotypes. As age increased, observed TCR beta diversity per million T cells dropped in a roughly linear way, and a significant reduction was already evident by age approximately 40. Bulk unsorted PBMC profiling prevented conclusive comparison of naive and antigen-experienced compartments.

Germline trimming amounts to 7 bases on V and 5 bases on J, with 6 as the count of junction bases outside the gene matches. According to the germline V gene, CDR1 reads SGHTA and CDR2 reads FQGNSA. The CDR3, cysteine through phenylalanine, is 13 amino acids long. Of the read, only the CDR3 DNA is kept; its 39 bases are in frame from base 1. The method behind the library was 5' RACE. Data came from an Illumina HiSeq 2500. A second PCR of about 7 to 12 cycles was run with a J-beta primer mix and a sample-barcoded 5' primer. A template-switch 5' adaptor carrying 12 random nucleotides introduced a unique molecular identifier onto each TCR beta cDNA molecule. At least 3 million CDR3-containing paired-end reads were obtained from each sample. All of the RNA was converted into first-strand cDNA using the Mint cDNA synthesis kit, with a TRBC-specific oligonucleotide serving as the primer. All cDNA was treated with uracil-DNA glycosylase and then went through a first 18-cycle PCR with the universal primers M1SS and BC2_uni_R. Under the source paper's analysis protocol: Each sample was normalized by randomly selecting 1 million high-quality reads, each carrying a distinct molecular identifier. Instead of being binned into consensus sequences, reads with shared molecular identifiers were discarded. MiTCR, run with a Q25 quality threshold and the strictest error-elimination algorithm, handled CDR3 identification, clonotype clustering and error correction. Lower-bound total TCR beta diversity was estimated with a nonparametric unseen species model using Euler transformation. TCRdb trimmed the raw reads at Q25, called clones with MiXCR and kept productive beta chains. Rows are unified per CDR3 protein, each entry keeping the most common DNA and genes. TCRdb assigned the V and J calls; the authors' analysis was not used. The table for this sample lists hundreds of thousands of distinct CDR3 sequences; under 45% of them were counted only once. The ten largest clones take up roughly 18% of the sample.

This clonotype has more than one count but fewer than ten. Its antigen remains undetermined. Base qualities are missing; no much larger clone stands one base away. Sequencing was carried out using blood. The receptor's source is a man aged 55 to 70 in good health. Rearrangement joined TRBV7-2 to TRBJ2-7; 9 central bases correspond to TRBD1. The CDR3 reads CASNRDRGNEQYF. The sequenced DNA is TGTGCCAGCAACCGCGACAGGGGGAACGAGCAGTACTTC. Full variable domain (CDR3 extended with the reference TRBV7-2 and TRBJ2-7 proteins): GAGVSQSPSNKVTEKGKDVELRCDPISGHTALYWYRQSLGQGLEFLIYFQGNSAPDKSGLPSDRFSAERTGGSVSTLTIQRTQQEDSAVYLCASNRDRGNEQYFGPGTRLTVT.